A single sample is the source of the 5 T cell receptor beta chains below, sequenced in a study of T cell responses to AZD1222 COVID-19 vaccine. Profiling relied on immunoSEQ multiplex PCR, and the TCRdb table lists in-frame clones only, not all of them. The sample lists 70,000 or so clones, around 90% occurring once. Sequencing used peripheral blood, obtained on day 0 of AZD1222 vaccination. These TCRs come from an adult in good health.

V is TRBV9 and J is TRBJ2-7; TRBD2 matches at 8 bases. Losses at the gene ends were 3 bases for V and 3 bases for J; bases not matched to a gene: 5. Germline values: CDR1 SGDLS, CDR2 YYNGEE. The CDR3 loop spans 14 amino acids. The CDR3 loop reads CASSAGTRGYEQYF. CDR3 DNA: TGTGCCAGCAGCGCCGGGACTAGAGGCTACGAGCAGTACTTC.

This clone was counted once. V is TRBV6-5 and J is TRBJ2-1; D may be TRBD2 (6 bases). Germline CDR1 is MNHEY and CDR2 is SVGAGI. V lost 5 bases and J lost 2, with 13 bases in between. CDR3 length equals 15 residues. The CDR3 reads CASSPRRGAYNEQFF. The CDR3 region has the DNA TGTGCCAGCAGTCCCAGGAGGGGCGCCTACAATGAGCAGTTCTTC.

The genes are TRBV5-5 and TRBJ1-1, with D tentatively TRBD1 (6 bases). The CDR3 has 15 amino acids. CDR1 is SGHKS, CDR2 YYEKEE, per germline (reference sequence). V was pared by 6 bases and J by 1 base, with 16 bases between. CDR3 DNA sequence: TGTGCCAGCACCACCTCGGGGGGCTGGAACACTGAAGCTTTCTTT. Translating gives CASTTSGGWNTEAFF.

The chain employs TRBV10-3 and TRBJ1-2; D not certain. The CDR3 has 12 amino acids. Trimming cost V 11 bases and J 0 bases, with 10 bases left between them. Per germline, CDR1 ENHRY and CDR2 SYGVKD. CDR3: CAGGSSNYGYTF. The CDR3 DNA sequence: TGTGCCGGAGGAAGCTCTAACTATGGCTACACCTTC.

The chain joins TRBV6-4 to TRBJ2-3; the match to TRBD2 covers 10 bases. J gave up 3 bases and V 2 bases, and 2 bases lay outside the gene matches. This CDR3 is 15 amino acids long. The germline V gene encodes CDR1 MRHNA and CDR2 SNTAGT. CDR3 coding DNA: TGTGCCAGCAGTGACGAAGCGGGGGGGACAGATACGCAGTATTTT. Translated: CASSDEAGGTDTQYF.